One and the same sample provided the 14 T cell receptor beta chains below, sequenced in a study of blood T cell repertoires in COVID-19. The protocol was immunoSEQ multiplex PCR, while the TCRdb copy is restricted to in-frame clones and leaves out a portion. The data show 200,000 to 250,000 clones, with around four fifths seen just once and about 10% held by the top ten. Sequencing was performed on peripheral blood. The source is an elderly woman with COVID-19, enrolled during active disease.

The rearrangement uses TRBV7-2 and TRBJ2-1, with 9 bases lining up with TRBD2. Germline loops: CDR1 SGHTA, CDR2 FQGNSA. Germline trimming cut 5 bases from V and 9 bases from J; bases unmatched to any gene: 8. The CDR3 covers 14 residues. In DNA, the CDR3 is TGTGCCAGCAGCCGCGCTAGCGGGGTGAGTGAGCAGTTCTTC. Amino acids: CASSRASGVSEQFF. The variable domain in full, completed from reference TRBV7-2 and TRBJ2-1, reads GAGVSQSPSNKVTEKGKDVELRCDPISGHTALYWYRQSLGQGLEFLIYFQGNSAPDKSGLPSDRFSAERTGGSVSTLTIQRTQQEDSAVYLCASSRASGVSEQFFGPGTRLTVL.

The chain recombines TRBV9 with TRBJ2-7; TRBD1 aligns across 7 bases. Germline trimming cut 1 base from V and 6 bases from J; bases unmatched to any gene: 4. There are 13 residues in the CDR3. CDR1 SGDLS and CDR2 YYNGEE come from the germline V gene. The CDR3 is CASSVTDRAEQYF. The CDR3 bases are TGTGCCAGCAGCGTAACCGACAGGGCCGAGCAGTACTTC.

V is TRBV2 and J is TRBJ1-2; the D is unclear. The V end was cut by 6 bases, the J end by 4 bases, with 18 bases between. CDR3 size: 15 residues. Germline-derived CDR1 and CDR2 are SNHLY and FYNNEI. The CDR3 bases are TGTGCCAGCAGCCCCAGCAAACTAATATTCTATGGCTACACCTTC. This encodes CASSPSKLIFYGYTF.

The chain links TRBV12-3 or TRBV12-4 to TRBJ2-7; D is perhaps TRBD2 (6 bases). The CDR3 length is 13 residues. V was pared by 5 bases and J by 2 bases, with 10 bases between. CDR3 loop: CASSPPGAYEQYF. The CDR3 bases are TGTGCCAGCAGTCCCCCGGGAGCCTACGAGCAGTACTTC.

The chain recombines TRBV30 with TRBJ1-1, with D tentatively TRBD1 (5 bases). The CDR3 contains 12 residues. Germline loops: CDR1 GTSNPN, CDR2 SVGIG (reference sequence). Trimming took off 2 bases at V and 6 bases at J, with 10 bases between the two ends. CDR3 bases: TGTGCCTGGAGTTGGGGGGGGGCTGAAGCTTTCTTT. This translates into CAWSWGGAEAFF.

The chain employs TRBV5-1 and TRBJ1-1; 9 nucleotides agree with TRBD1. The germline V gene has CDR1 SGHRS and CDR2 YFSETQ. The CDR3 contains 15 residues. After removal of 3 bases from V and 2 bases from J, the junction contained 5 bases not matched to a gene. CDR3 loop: CASSSQDRGNTEAFF. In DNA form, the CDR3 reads TGCGCCAGCAGCTCCCAGGACAGGGGAAACACTGAAGCTTTCTTT.

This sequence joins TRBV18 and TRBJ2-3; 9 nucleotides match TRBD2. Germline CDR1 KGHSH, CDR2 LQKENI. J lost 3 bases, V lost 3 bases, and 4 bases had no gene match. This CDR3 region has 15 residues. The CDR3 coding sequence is TGTGCCAGCTCACCGATAGCGGGGGTAACAGATACGCAGTATTTT. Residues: CASSPIAGVTDTQYF. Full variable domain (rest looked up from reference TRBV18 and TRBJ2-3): NAGVMQNPRHLVRRRGQEARLRCSPMKGHSHVYWYRQLPEEGLKFMVYLQKENIIDESGMPKERFSAEFPKEGPSILRIQQVVRGDSAAYFCASSPIAGVTDTQYFGPGTRLTVL.

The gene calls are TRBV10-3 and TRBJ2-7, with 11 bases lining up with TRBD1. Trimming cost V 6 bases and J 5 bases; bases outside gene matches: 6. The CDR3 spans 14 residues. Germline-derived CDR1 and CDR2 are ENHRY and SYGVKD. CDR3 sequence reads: CAIRPGQGADEQYV. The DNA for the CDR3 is TGTGCCATCAGACCCGGACAGGGGGCTGACGAGCAGTACGTC.

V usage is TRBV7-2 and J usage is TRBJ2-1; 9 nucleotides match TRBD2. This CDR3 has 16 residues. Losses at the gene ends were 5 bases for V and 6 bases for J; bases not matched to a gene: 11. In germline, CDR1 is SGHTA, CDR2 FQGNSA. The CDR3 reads CASSVLLAGPSNEQFF. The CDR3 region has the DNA TGTGCCAGCAGCGTGCTTCTAGCGGGGCCGTCCAATGAGCAGTTCTTC. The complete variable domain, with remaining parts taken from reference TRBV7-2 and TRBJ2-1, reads GAGVSQSPSNKVTEKGKDVELRCDPISGHTALYWYRQSLGQGLEFLIYFQGNSAPDKSGLPSDRFSAERTGGSVSTLTIQRTQQEDSAVYLCASSVLLAGPSNEQFFGPGTRLTVL.

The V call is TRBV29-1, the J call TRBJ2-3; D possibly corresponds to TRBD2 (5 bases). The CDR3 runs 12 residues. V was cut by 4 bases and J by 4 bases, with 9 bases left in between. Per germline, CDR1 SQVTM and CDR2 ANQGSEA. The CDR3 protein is CSVGERADTQYF. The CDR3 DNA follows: TGCAGCGTTGGAGAGAGGGCAGATACGCAGTATTTT.

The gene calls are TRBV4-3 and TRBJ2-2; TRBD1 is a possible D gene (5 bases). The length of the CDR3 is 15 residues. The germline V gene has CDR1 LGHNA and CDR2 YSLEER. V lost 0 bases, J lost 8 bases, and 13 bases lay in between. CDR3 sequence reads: CASSQEGAGSGELFF. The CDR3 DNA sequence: TGCGCCAGCAGCCAAGAAGGGGCCGGGTCGGGGGAGCTGTTTTTT.

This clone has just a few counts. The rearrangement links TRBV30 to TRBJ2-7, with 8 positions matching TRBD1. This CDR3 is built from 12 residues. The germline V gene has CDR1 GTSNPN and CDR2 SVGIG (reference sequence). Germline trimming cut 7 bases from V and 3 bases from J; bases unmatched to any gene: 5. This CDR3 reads CAFDRGSYEQYF. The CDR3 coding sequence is TGTGCCTTCGACAGGGGCAGCTACGAGCAGTACTTC.

CDR3 region: CASSPPGTNTGELFF. The CDR3 nucleotides are TGTGCCAGCTCACCACCGGGGACTAACACCGGGGAGCTGTTTTTT. V is TRBV18 and J is TRBJ2-2; tentative D call: TRBD2 (6 bases). CDR1 and CDR2 from the germline V gene are KGHSH and LQKENI. This CDR3 spans 15 amino acids. The V and J ends lost 0 bases and 2 bases respectively, with 7 bases between them.

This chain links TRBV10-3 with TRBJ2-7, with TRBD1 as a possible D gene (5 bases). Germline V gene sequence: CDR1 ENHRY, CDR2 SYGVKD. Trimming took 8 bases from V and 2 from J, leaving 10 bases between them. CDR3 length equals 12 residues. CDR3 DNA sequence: TGTGCCATCGGGGCAGGGACCTACGAGCAGTACTTC. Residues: CAIGAGTYEQYF.